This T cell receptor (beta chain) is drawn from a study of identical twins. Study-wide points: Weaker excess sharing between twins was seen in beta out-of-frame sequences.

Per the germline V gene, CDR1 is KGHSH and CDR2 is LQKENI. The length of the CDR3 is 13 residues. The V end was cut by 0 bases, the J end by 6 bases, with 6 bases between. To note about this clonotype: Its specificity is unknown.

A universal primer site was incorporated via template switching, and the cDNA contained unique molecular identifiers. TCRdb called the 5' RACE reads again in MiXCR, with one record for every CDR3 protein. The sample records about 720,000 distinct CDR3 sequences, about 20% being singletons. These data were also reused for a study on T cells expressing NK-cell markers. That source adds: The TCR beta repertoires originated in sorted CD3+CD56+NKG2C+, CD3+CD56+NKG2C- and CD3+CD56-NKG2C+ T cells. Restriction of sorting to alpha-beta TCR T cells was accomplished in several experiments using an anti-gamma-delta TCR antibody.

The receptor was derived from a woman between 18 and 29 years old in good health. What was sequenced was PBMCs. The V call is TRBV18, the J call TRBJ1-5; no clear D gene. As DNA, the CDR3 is TGTGCCAGCTCACCACCGGAGGTTCAGCCCCAGCATTTT. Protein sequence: CASSPPEVQPQHF.